This T cell receptor (beta chain) was sequenced for a study of vaccination and CD4 T cells after COVID-19. At the level of the study: Spike peptides, overlapping and drawn from SARS-CoV-2, HCoV-NL63, HCoV-OC43 and HCoV-229E, were used to stimulate cells.

There are 13 residues in the CDR3. V gave up 5 bases and J gave up 6 bases, with 10 bases separating them. Per the germline V gene, CDR1 is SGHTA and CDR2 is FQGTGA. Concerning this clonotype: Its antigen remains unidentified.

Treatment here: approximately 9-day PBMC culture with coronavirus spike peptide pools or control peptides (ViraFEST assay). Those CD4+ T cells from the unexposed donor predate the COVID-19 pandemic (2011-2018). Scientists ran DNA taken from cultured CD4+ T cells through the Oncomine TCR Beta short-read assay for sequencing. Genomic DNA from cultured CD4+ T cells was extracted. A single record per CDR3 protein comes from TCRdb applying MiXCR to the PCR reads. The sample has over 9,000 distinct CDR3 sequences, 30% to 45% seen once. Regarding the study as a whole: Recorded median SARS-CoV-2-reactive clonotype numbers increased from about 20 to 38 without reaching significance.

Sample: CD4+ T cells from blood, cultured in vitro. This receptor was taken from a human donor in good health. The chain carries TRBV7-3 and TRBJ2-2; the D is unclear. DNA for the CDR3: TGTGCCAGCAGCCCGACCCCTGCCGGGGAGCTGTTTTTT. As protein: CASSPTPAGELFF.